This T cell receptor beta chain was retrieved from a study of OX40 agonist ivuxolimab in advanced cancers. Study summary: Those enrolled were roughly 80% male, with a mean age of about 60 years and ages from roughly 23 to 80. Participants could have had prior anti-PD-1, anti-PD-L1 or anti-CTLA-4 therapy, and about 37% had some. Study conclusions and caveats: In general, CD8+ T cells held more expanded clones than CD4+ did, on average. A proportion of nonresponders additionally exhibited low normalized T-cell clonal expansion.

Trimming removed 1 base from V and 3 bases from J, with 11 bases in between. There are 15 residues in the CDR3. From germline, CDR1 is SGHRS and CDR2 YFSETQ. A word on this clone: Antigen unknown.

Here immunoSEQ multiplex PCR was the method, and the copy in TCRdb shows in-frame clones only, minus some. The profile shows tens of thousands of clones, roughly 83% of them singletons. This TCR was sampled from an adult with an advanced solid tumor such as melanoma, head and neck, liver or kidney cancer. This specimen consisted of CD4+ or CD8+ T cells sorted from blood, obtained in a trial of the OX40 agonist ivuxolimab. The chain joins TRBV5-1 to TRBJ1-3; a possible D gene is TRBD1 (6 bases). CDR3 sequence: CASSLPGTSGNTIYF. In nucleotides, the CDR3 is TGCGCCAGCAGCTTGCCGGGGACAAGTGGAAACACCATATATTTT.